These T cell receptor beta chains were read from a single sample in a study of cytomegalovirus exposure and HLA in healthy donors. Sequenced by immunoSEQ multiplex PCR; TCRdb stores in-frame clones only, minus some. The sample has approximately 240,000 clones; around 80% are singletons. The sample was PBMCs. All receptors come from a woman between 40 and 50 years old in good health and CMV-seronegative. Each CDR3 is given with its conserved first and last residue. Fields, in order: D gene, J gene, clone size, V gene, CDR3 DNA, CDR3 protein. A D gene is named only where the DNA matches it firmly. Size is stated for part of the rows, as once, few or many counts, or as a class when the clone is expanded.

NA | TRBJ1-2 | NA | TRBV28 | TGTGCCAGCAGTTTAACTCCGGCTTGGGGGGGCTATGGCTACACCTTC | CASSLTPAWGGYGYTF
TRBD2 | TRBJ2-7 | NA | TRBV30 | TGTGCCTGGAGGGAGGGGACTAGCGGTACCTACGAGCAGTACTTC | CAWREGTSGTYEQYF
NA | TRBJ1-1 | NA | TRBV14 | TGTGCCAGCAGCCAAGGACGGGGGACTGAAGCTTTCTTT | CASSQGRGTEAFF
TRBD1 | TRBJ1-2 | NA | TRBV4-2 | TGTGCCAGCAGCCAAGCTCCGGGGACAGGTTCAAGCTATGGCTACACCTTC | CASSQAPGTGSSYGYTF
TRBD2 | TRBJ2-5 | NA | TRBV6-5 | TGTGCCAGCAGCCCGGGACTAGTAGAGACCCAGTACTTC | CASSPGLVETQYF
TRBD1 | TRBJ2-5 | NA | TRBV11-3 | TGTGCCAGCAGCTTAGAAGGGGACAGCCAAGAGACCCAGTACTTC | CASSLEGDSQETQYF
TRBD2 | TRBJ2-5 | NA | TRBV28 | TGTGCCAGCGCGGAGGGGCGGGGGGCCCCGGAGACCCAGTACTTC | CASAEGRGAPETQYF
TRBD1 | TRBJ1-4 | NA | TRBV9 | TGTGCCAGCAGCCTATATGGGACAGAAAATGAAAAACTGTTTTTT | CASSLYGTENEKLFF
TRBD1 | TRBJ2-7 | NA | TRBV6-1 | TGTGCCGGGACGACCGGGACAGGGGTCTCACAGTACTTC | CAGTTGTGVSQYF
NA | TRBJ2-1 | NA | TRBV7-2 | TGTGCCAGCAGCTTGGCAGGGTCCAATGAGCAGTTCTTC | CASSLAGSNEQFF
TRBD1 | TRBJ1-4 | NA | TRBV6-1 | TGTGCCAGCAGTGGGGACAGAACCCATGAAAAACTGTTTTTT | CASSGDRTHEKLFF
TRBD1 | TRBJ2-7 | few | TRBV18 | TGTGCCAGCTCACCGGACAGGGGGTCCTACGAGCAGTACTTC | CASSPDRGSYEQYF
NA | TRBJ2-1 | NA | TRBV12-5 | TGTGCTAGTGGTTTGCAGGACAGATCGCAGTTCTTC | CASGLQDRSQFF
TRBD2 | TRBJ2-3 | NA | TRBV30 | TGTGCCTGGACGCGGGAGGGACCACCTAGCACAGATACGCAGTATTTT | CAWTREGPPSTDTQYF
TRBD2 | TRBJ2-1 | once | TRBV5-1 | TGCGCCAGCAGCAAAGGGAGCGGGGACAATGAGCAGTTCTTC | CASSKGSGDNEQFF
NA | TRBJ1-1 | NA | TRBV7-2 | TGTGCCAGCCCCTTCCGCCCGGGTGGGGGCATGAACACTGAAGCTTTCTTT | CASPFRPGGGMNTEAFF
NA | TRBJ1-2 | NA | TRBV7-8 | TGTGCCAGCAGCTTTCTGTACGGAGGCTATGGCTACACCTTC | CASSFLYGGYGYTF
TRBD2 | TRBJ2-1 | NA | TRBV9 | TGTGCCAGCAGCGCCCTAGCGGGGGGAATGGATGAGCAGTTCTTC | CASSALAGGMDEQFF
NA | TRBJ1-2 | NA | TRBV28 | TGTGCCAGCAGGTACCCGCAGGGGGGCTACACCTTC | CASRYPQGGYTF
NA | TRBJ2-1 | NA | TRBV2 | TGTGCCAGCAGTGGGGCCAGACAGTTCTTC | CASSGARQFF
TRBD1 | TRBJ1-2 | NA | TRBV5-4 | TGTGCCAGCAGCCCCCAGACAGGGCTAAATGGCTACACCTTC | CASSPQTGLNGYTF
TRBD1 | TRBJ1-5 | NA | TRBV18 | TGTGCCAGCTCACCGACAGGGGTGAATCAGCCCCAGCATTTT | CASSPTGVNQPQHF
NA | TRBJ1-2 | NA | TRBV4-1 | TGTGCCAGCAGCCAAGTTGGTTCCAGGGGCTACACCTTC | CASSQVGSRGYTF
NA | TRBJ2-2 | NA | TRBV6-5 | TGTGCCAGCAGTTCTTTTGGGGAGCTGTTTTTT | CASSSFGELFF
NA | TRBJ2-2 | once | TRBV18 | TGTGCCAGCTTCTCGGGGAACGGGGAGCTGTTTTTT | CASFSGNGELFF
NA | TRBJ2-3 | NA | TRBV5-4 | TGTGCCAGCAGCTTGGTCCTAGGGAGTGATACGCAGTATTTT | CASSLVLGSDTQYF
NA | TRBJ2-7 | NA | TRBV7-9 | TGTGCCAGCAGCTCAGCGGACAGTTACGAGCAGTACTTC | CASSSADSYEQYF
NA | TRBJ2-7 | NA | TRBV7-9 | TGTGCCAGCACCTCCCCGCAGGGCCCCTACGAGCAGTACTTC | CASTSPQGPYEQYF
NA | TRBJ1-1 | few | TRBV29-1 | TGCAGCCTCCGGGACATGGACACTGAAGCTTTCTTT | CSLRDMDTEAFF
TRBD1 | TRBJ1-2 | NA | TRBV30 | TGTGCCTGGAGCCGGGACAGAGTGTACTATGGCTACACCTTC | CAWSRDRVYYGYTF
NA | TRBJ2-7 | once | TRBV2 | TGTGCCAGCAGTGATGGCCTCTACGAGCAGTACTTC | CASSDGLYEQYF
TRBD2 | TRBJ2-3 | NA | TRBV7-9 | TGTGCCAGCAGCGCCAGGGAGCGGGGGGGCGTGGGAGAGACGAATACGCAGTATTTT | CASSARERGGVGETNTQYF
TRBD1 | TRBJ2-7 | NA | TRBV5-1 | TGCGCCAGCAGCTTATGGACAGGGACCCGAGCCGAGCAGTACTTC | CASSLWTGTRAEQYF
NA | TRBJ1-4 | NA | TRBV27 | TGTGCCAGCAGTTTATCGCTGTGGTCATGGGGGAGGGAAAAACTGTTTTTT | CASSLSLWSWGREKLFF
NA | TRBJ2-5 | NA | TRBV18 | TGTGCCAGCTCACCCACCGGTGGTGGAGAGACCCAGTACTTC | CASSPTGGGETQYF
NA | TRBJ1-3 | NA | TRBV27 | TGTGCCAGCAGTTTATCCTTAGGGGGTGGAAACACCATATATTTT | CASSLSLGGGNTIYF
TRBD2 | TRBJ2-3 | NA | TRBV7-9 | TGTGCCAGCAGCTTAGTTGCGGGGGGGTCAGATACGCAGTATTTT | CASSLVAGGSDTQYF
NA | TRBJ2-3 | NA | TRBV1 | TGCACCAGCAGCCAAGCCTCCGGGAGGGTAGCGGGGGGGCCGGCAGATACGCAGTATTTT | CTSSQASGRVAGGPADTQYF
NA | TRBJ2-4 | NA | TRBV5-4 | NA | CASSSGQGALAKNIQYF
NA | TRBJ1-5 | NA | TRBV2 | TGTGCCAGCAGCCAAAACCGCCTAACAGTCGCGGGGCAGCCCCAGCATTTT | CASSQNRLTVAGQPQHF